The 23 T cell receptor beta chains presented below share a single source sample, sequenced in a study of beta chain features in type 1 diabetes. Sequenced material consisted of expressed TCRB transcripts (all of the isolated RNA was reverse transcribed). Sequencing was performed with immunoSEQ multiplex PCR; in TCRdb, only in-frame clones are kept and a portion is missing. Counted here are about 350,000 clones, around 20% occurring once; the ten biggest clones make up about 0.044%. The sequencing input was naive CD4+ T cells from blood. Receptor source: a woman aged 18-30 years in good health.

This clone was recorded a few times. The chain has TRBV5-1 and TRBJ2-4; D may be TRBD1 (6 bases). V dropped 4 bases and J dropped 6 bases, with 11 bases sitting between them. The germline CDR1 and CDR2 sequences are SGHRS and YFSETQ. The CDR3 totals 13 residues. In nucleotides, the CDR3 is TGCGCCAGCAGCCAACAGGGTCGAAACATTCAGTACTTC. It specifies CASSQQGRNIQYF.

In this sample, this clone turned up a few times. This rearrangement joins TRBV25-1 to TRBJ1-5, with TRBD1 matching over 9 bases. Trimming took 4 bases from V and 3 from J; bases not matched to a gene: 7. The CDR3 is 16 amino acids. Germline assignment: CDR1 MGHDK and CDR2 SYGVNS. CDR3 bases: TGTGCCAGCAGTGCGGGACAGGGCTTATCCAATCAGCCCCAGCATTTT. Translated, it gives CASSAGQGLSNQPQHF.

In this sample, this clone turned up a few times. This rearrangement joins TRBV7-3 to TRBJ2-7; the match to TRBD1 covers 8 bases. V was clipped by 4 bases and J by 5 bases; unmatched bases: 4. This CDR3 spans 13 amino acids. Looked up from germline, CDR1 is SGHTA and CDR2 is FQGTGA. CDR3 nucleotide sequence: TGTGCCAGCAGCTCGGACAGGGACCACGAGCAGTACTTC. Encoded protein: CASSSDRDHEQYF.

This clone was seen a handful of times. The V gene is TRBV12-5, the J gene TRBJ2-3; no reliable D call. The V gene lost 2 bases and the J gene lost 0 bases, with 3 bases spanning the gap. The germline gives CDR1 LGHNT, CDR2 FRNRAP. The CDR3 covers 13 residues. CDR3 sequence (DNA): TGTGCTAGTGGTTTGTATAGCACAGATACGCAGTATTTT. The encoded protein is CASGLYSTDTQYF. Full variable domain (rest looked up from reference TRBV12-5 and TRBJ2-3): DARVTQTPRHKVTEMGQEVTMRCQPILGHNTVFWYRQTMMQGLELLAYFRNRAPLDDSGMPKDRFSAEMPDATLATLKIQPSEPRDSAVYFCASGLYSTDTQYFGPGTRLTVL.

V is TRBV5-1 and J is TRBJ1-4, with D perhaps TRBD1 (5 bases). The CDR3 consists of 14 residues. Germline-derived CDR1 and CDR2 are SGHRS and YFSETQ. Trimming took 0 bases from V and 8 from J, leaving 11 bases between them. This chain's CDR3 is CASSLGGVEEKLFF. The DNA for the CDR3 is TGCGCCAGCAGCTTGGGGGGGGTCGAAGAAAAACTGTTTTTT. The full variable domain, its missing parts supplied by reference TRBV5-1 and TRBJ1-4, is KAGVTQTPRYLIKTRGQQVTLSCSPISGHRSVSWYQQTPGQGLQFLFEYFSETQRNKGNFPGRFSGRQFSNSRSEMNVSTLELGDSALYLCASSLGGVEEKLFFGSGTQLSVL.

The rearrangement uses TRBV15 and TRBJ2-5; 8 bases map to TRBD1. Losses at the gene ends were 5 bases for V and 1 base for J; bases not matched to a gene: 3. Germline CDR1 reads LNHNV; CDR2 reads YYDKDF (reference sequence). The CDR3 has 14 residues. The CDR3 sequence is CATSSQGAQETQYF. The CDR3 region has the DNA TGTGCCACCAGCTCCCAGGGGGCCCAAGAGACCCAGTACTTC.

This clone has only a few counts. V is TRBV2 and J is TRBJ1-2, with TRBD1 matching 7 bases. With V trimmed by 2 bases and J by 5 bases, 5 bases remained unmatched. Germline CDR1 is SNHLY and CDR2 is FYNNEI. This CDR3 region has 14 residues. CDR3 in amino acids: CASSESSGGYGYTF. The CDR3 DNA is TGTGCCAGCAGTGAATCGTCAGGGGGGTATGGCTACACCTTC.

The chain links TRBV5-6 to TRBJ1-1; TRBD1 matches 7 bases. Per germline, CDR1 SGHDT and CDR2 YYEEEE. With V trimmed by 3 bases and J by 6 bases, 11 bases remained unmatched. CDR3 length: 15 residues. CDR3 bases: TGTGCCAGCAGCTACTTACAGGGGTCCCATCCTGAAGCTTTCTTT. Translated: CASSYLQGSHPEAFF.

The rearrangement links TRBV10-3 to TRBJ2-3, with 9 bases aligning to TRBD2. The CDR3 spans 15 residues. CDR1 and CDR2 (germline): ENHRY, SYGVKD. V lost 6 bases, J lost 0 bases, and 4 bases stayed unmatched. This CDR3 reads CAISQTSGSTDTQYF. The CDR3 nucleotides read TGTGCCATCAGCCAGACTAGCGGTAGCACAGATACGCAGTATTTT.

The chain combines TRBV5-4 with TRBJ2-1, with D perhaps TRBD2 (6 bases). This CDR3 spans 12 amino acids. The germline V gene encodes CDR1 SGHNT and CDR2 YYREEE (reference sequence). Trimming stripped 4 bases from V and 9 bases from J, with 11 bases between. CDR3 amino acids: CASSPLGGEQFF. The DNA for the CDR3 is TGTGCCAGCAGCCCCTTGGGGGGTGAGCAGTTCTTC.

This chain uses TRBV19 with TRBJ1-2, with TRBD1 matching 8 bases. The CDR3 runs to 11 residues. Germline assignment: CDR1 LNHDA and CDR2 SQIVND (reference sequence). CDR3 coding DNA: TGTGCTTCAGCAGGGGGCGGTGGCTACACCTTC. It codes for CASAGGGGYTF. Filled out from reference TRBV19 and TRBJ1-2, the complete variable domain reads DGGITQSPKYLFRKEGQNVTLSCEQNLNHDAMYWYRQDPGQGLRLIYYSQIVNDFQKGDIAEGYSVSREKKESFPLTVTSAQKNPTAFYLCASAGGGGYTFGSGTRLTVV.

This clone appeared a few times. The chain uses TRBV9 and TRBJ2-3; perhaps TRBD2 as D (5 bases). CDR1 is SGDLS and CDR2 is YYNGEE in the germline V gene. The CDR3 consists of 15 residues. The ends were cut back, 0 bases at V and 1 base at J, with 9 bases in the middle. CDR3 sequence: CASSVAVGGTDTQYF. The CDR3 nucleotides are TGTGCCAGCAGCGTAGCTGTCGGGGGCACAGATACGCAGTATTTT. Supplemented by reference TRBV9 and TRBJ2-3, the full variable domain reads DSGVTQTPKHLITATGQRVTLRCSPRSGDLSVYWYQQSLDQGLQFLIQYYNGEERAKGNILERFSAQQFPDLHSELNLSSLELGDSALYFCASSVAVGGTDTQYFGPGTRLTVL.

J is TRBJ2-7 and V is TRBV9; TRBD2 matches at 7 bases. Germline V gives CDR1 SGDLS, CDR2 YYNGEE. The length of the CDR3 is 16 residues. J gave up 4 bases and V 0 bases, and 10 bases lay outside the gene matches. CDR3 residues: CASSVGRASGVYEQYF. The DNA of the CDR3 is TGTGCCAGCAGCGTAGGGAGGGCTAGCGGAGTTTACGAGCAGTACTTC. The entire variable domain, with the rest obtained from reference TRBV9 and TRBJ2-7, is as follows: DSGVTQTPKHLITATGQRVTLRCSPRSGDLSVYWYQQSLDQGLQFLIQYYNGEERAKGNILERFSAQQFPDLHSELNLSSLELGDSALYFCASSVGRASGVYEQYFGPGTRLTVT.

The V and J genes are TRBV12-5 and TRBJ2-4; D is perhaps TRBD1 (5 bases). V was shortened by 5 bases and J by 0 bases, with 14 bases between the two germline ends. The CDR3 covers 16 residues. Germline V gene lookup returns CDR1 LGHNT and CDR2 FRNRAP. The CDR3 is CASGPDRLLAKNIQYF. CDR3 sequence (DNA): TGTGCTAGTGGTCCTGACAGACTTCTAGCCAAAAACATTCAGTACTTC.

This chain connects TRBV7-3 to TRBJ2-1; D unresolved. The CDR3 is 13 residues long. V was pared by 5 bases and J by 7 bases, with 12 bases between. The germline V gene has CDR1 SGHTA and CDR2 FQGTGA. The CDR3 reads CASSPGSGNEQFF. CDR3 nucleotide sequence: TGTGCCAGCAGCCCCGGGTCCGGGAATGAGCAGTTCTTC.

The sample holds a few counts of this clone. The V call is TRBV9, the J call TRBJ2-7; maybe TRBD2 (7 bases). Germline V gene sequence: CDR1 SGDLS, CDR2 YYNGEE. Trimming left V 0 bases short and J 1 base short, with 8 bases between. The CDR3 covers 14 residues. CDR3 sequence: CASSVEGGSYEQYF. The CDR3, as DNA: TGTGCCAGCAGCGTAGAGGGGGGGTCCTACGAGCAGTACTTC.

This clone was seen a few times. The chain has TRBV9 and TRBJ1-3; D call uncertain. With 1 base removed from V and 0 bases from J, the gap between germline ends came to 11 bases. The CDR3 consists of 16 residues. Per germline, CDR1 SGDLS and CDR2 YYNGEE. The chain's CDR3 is CASSVSPTASGNTIYF. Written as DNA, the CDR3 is TGTGCCAGCAGCGTAAGCCCCACAGCCTCTGGAAACACCATATATTTT. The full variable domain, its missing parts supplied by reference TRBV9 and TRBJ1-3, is DSGVTQTPKHLITATGQRVTLRCSPRSGDLSVYWYQQSLDQGLQFLIQYYNGEERAKGNILERFSAQQFPDLHSELNLSSLELGDSALYFCASSVSPTASGNTIYFGEGSWLTVV.

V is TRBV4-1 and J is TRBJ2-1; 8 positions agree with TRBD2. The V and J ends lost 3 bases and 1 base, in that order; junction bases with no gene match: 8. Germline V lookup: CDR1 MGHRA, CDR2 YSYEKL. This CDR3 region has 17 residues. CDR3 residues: CASSQRQRGTSYNEQFF. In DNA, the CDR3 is TGCGCCAGCAGCCAGAGGCAGCGGGGGACGTCCTACAATGAGCAGTTCTTC.

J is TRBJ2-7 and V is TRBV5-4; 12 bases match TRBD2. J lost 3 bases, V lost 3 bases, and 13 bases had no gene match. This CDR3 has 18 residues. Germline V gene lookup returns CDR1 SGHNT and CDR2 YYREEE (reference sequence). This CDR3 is CASSSYNTGTSGFYEQYF. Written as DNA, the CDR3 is TGTGCCAGCAGCTCATATAACACCGGGACTAGCGGGTTCTACGAGCAGTACTTC.

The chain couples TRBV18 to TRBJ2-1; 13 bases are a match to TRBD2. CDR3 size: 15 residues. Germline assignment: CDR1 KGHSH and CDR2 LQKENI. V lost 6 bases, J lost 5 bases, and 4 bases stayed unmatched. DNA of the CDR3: TGTGCCAGCTCGCAACTAGCGGGGGGGAACAATGAGCAGTTCTTC. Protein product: CASSQLAGGNNEQFF.

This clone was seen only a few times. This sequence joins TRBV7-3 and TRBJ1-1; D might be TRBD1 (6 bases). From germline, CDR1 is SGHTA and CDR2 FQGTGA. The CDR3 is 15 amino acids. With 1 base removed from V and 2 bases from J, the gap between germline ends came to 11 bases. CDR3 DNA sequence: TGTGCCAGCAGCTTAAACAGGGATGGCAACACTGAAGCTTTCTTT. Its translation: CASSLNRDGNTEAFF.

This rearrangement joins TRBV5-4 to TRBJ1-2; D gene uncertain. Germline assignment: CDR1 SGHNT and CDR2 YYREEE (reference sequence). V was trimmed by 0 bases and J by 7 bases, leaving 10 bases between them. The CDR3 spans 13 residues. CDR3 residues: CASSLDRAFGYTF. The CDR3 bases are TGTGCCAGCAGCTTGGATAGAGCCTTTGGCTACACCTTC.

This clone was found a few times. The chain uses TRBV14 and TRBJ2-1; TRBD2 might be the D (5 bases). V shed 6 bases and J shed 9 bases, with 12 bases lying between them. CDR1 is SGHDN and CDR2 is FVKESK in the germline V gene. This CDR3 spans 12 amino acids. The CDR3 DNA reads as TGTGCCAGCAGTTACCGGGGTGGTGAGCAGTTCTTC. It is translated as CASSYRGGEQFF. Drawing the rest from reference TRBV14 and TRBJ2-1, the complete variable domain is EAGVTQFPSHSVIEKGQTVTLRCDPISGHDNLYWYRRVMGKEIKFLLHFVKESKQDESGMPNNRFLAERTGGTYSTLKVQPAELEDSGVYFCASSYRGGEQFFGPGTRLTVL.